This T cell receptor beta chain was identified during a study of shared clonotypes between healthy human individuals. TCRdb keeps only in-frame clones here, not all; method: immunoSEQ multiplex PCR. Of some 2,000,000 clones in the sample, approximately 94% were seen once. The CDR3 length is 17 residues. In germline, CDR1 is SEHNR, CDR2 FQNEAQ (reference sequence). V was shortened by 5 bases and J by 0 bases, with 19 bases between the two germline ends. The naive CD8 population came from CD45RO-negative cells selected for CCR7, without terminally differentiated effector memory CD45RA+ cells. The sequence was obtained from a man aged 18-30 years in good health. The genes are TRBV7-9 and TRBJ1-2, with D uncertain. Sequenced input: naive CD8+ T cells sorted from blood. The CDR3 DNA follows: TGTGCCAGCAGCCGTGACTTAACAGACTCTTCTAACTATGGCTACACCTTC. This encodes CASSRDLTDSSNYGYTF.